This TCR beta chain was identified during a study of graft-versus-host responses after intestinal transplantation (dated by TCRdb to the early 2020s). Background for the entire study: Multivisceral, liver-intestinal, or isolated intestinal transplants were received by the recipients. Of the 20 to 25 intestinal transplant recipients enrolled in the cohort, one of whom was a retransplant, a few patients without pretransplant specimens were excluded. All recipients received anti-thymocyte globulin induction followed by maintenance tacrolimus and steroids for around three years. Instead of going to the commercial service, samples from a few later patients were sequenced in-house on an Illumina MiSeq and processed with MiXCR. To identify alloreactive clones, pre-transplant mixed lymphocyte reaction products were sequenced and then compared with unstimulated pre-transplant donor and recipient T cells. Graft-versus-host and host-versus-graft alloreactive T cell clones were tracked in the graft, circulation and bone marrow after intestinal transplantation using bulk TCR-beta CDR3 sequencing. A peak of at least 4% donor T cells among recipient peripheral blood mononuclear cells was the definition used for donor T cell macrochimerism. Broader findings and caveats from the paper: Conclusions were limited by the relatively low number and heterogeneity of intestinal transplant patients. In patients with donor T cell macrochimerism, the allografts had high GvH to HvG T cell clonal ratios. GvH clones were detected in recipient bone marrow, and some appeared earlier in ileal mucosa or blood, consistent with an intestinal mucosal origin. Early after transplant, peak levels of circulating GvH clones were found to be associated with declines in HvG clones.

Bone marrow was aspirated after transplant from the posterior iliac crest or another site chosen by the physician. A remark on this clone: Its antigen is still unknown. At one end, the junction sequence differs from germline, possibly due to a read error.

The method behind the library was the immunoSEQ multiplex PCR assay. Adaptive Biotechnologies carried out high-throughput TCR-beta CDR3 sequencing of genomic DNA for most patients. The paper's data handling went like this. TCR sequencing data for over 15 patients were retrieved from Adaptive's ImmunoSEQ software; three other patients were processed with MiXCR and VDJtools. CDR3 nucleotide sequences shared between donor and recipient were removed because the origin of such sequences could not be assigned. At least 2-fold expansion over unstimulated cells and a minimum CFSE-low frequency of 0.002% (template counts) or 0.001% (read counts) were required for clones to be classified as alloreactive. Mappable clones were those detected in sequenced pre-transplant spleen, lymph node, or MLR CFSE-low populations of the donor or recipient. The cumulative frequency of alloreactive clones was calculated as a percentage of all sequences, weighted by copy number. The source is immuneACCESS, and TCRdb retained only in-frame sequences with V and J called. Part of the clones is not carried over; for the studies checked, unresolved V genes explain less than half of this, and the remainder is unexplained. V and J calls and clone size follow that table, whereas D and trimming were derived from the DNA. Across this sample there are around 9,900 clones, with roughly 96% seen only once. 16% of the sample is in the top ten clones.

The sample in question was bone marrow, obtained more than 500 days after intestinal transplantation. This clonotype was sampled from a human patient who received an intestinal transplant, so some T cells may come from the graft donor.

The nucleotide sequence is given as TGTGCCAGCAGTTCCTCCTACGGGCAGTACTTC. This sequence encodes CASSSSYGQYF. This chain joins TRBV6-1 to TRBJ2-7, with the D segment identity uncertain. CDR1 and CDR2 are read off the germline V gene as MNHNS and SASEGT. The CDR3 spans 11 residues, from the cysteine through the phenylalanine. The CDR3 DNA has 33 bases and is translated from base 1.